One T cell receptor beta chain is described in this entry. Antigen: not known. This specimen belongs to a study of cytomegalovirus exposure and HLA in healthy donors. The study, taken as a whole, reports: Some public TCRs appeared in many individuals, while most sequences were rare. First-cohort TCR clusters tended to co-occur in the approximately 110 validation repertoires, a later analysis found. The CMV antigen specificity of a few CMV-associated chains was confirmed through in vitro analysis. The study put 150 or so TCR beta chains on its list as cytomegalovirus-associated.

J gave up 2 bases and V 4 bases, and 9 bases lay outside the gene matches. Germline lookup yields CDR1 SGHRS and CDR2 YFSETQ. There are 15 residues in the CDR3. The assay was immunoSEQ multiplex PCR, and TCRdb's table has in-frame clones only and misses some. The sample consists of about 74,000 clones, 94% of them appearing once. The chain recombines TRBV5-1 with TRBJ2-7; 7 bases match TRBD1. The sample comprised PBMCs. The clonotype was recovered from a woman younger than 35 in good health and CMV-seropositive. CDR3 amino acids: CASSKEPGQTYEQYF. CDR3 coding DNA: TGCGCCAGCAGCAAAGAGCCGGGACAGACCTACGAGCAGTACTTC.